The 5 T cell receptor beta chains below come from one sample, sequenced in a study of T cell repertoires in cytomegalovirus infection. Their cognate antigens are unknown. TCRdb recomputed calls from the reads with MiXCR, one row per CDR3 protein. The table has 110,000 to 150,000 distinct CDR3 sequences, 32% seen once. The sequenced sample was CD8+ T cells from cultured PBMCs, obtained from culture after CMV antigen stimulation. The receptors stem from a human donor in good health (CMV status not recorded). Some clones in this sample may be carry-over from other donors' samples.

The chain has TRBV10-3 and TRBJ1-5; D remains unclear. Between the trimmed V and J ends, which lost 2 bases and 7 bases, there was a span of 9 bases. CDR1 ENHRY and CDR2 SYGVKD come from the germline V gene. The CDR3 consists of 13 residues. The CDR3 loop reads CAISEEGSQPQHF. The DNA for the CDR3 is TGTGCCATCAGTGAGGAAGGGTCGCAGCCCCAGCATTTT.

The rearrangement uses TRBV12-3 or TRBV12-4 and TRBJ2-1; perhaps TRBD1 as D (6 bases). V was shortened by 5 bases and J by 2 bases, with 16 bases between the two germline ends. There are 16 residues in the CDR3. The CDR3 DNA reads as TGTGCCAGCAGTCCCCCTCTGGACAGCGCCTACAATGAGCAGTTCTTC. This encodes CASSPPLDSAYNEQFF.

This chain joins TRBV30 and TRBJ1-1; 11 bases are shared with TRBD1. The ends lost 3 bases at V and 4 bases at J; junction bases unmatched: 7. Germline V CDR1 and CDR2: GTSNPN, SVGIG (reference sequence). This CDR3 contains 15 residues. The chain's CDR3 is CAWRLGTGGFTEAFF. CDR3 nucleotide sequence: TGTGCCTGGAGGCTTGGGACAGGGGGTTTCACTGAAGCTTTCTTT. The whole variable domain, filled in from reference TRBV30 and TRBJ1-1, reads SQTIHQWPATLVQPVGSPLSLECTVEGTSNPNLYWYRQAAGRGLQLLFYSVGIGQISSEVPQNLSASRPQDRQFILSSKKLLLSDSGFYLCAWRLGTGGFTEAFFGQGTRLTVV.

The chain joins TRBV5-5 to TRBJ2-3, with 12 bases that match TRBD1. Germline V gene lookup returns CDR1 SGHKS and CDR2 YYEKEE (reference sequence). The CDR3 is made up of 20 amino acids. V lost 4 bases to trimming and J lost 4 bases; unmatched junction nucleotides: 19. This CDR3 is CASSQETGTGGLSHPDTQYF. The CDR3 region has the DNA TGTGCCAGCAGCCAAGAAACCGGGACAGGGGGCCTTTCCCACCCAGATACGCAGTATTTT.

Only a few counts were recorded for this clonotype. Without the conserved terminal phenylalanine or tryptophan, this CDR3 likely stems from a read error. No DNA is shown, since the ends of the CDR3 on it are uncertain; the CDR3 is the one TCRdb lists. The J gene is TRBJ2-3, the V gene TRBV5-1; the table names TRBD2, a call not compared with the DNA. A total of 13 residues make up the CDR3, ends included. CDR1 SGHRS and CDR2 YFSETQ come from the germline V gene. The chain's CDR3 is CASSLSAEEAQIL.